This T cell receptor (beta chain) is from a study of blood T cell repertoires in COVID-19. Study summary: Material from acute and convalescent COVID-19 was sourced from the United States, Italy and Spain. T cells, B-cell-depleted T cells, or PBMCs supplied cDNA or gDNA.

Authors' analysis steps: Reference gene primer amplification in the assay estimated nucleated cell counts. The data were produced by immunoSEQ multiplex PCR, yet TCRdb's version contains in-frame clones alone and is incomplete. Clonal size and the V and J genes are those of that table, whereas D and trimming came from the DNA. Of a few hundred thousand clones in the sample, approximately 81% were seen once. The CDR3 has 16 amino acids. V was shortened by 4 bases and J by 5 bases, with 20 bases between the two germline ends. Germline-derived CDR1 and CDR2 are KGHDR and SFDVKD. The V call is TRBV24-1, the J call TRBJ2-7, with D possibly TRBD1 on 7 matching bases. The source of this sequence is a woman aged 80 or over with acute or convalescent COVID-19. The sample taken for sequencing was peripheral blood. CDR3 loop: CATSDPQGGTVHEQYF. Written as DNA, the CDR3 is TGTGCCACCAGTGACCCGCAGGGGGGCACGGTCCACGAGCAGTACTTC.